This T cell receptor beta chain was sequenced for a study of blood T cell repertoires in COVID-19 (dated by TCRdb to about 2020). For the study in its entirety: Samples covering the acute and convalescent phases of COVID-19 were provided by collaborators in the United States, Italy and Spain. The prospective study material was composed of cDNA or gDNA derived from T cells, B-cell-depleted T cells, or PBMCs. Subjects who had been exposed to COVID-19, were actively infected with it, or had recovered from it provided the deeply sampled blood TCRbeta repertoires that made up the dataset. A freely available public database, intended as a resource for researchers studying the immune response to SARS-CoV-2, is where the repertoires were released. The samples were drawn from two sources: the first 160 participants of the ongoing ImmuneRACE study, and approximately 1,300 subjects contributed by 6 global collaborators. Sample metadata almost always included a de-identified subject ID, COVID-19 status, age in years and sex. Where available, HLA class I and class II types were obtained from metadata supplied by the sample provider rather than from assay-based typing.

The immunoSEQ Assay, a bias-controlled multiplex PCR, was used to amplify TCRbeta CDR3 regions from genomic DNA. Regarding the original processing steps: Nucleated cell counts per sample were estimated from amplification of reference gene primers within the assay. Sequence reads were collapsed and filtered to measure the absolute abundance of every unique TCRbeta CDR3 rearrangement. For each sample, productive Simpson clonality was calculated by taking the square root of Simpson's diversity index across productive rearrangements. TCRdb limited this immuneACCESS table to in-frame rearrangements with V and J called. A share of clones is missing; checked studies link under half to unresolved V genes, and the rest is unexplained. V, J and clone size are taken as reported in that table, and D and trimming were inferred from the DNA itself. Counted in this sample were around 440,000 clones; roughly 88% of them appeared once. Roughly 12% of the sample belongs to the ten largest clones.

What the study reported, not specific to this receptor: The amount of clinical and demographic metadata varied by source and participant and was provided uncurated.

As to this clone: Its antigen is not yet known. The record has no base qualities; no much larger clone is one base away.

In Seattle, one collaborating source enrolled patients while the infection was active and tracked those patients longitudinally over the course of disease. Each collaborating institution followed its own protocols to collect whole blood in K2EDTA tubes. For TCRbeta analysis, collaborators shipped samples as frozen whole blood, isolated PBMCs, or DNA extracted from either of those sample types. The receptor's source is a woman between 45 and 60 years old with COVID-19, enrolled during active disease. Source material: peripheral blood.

The nucleotide sequence reads TGTGCCAGCAGCTCGACAGGGATTGGGAGCTACACCTTC. It translates to CASSSTGIGSYTF. The sequence links TRBV11-2 to TRBJ1-2, with 7 junctional bases fitting TRBD1. Trimming accounts for 4 bases at V and 9 bases at J, while the number of junction bases matched to no gene is 8. The germline V gene encodes CDR1 SGHAT and CDR2 FQNNGV. Including the terminal cysteine and phenylalanine, the CDR3 comprises 13 residues. Just CDR3 DNA is preserved here, 39 bases in frame from base 1.